The entry below describes one T cell receptor beta chain. This clonotype was seen many times. Its antigen is currently not known. Per-nucleotide qualities are absent, and no much larger clonotype sits a single base away. Data came from an Illumina HiSeq 1500. TCRdb reran the public reads through fastp at Q25 and MiXCR, keeping productive beta chains. Each record represents a unique CDR3 protein, reported with the most common genes and DNA among its rows. For this sample there are about 460,000 distinct CDR3 sequences; 11% appear just once. Of the sample, about a tenth falls within the top ten clones. These data belong to a study of T cell repertoires in cytomegalovirus infection (dated by TCRdb to between 2019 and 2020). Context from the whole study: Donor HLA type was relevant to the analysis, because carriage of CMV infection together with the matching HLA type was indicated by public TCR beta signatures.

Study-level results and caveats: The ex vivo response was dominated by HLA-C-restricted CMV-specific TCR beta clonotypes, and the single most frequent clonotype in two of eight donors was supplied by these HLA-C-restricted clonotypes. In both this cohort and an independent 352-donor cohort, the cumulative frequency of public TCR beta family members distinguished carriers of CMV infection plus the relevant HLA type.

V is reduced by 6 bases and J by 4 bases, leaving a spacing of 11 bases between them. CDR1 is given as MDHEN and CDR2 as SYDVKM, both from the germline V gene. From its cysteine to its phenylalanine, the CDR3 spans 13 amino acids. Only the CDR3 DNA stays, 39 bases, in frame from base 1. The sample was PBMCs. The TCR originated in a human donor in good health (CMV status not recorded). Some clones in this sample may be carry-over from other donors' samples. The V and J segments used are TRBV28 and TRBJ2-3; the D gene is unclear. CDR3 loop: CASRRTGADTQYF. The nucleotide sequence is given as TGTGCCAGCAGGAGGACGGGCGCAGATACGCAGTATTTT.